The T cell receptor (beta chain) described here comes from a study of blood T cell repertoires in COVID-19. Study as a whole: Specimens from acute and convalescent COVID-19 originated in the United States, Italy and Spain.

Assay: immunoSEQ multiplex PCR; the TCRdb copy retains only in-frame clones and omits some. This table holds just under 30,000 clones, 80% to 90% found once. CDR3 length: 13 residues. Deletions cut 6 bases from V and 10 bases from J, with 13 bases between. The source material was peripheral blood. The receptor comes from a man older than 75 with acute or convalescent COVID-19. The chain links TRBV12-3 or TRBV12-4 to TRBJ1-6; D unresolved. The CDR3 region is CASSPIVSSPLHF. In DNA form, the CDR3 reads TGTGCCAGCAGCCCCATCGTTAGCTCACCCCTCCACTTT.